This entry features one T cell receptor beta chain sequence. Only in-frame clones appear in the TCRdb table, and some are missing; sequencing was by immunoSEQ multiplex PCR. The profile covers more than 400,000 clones, with 65% to 85% appearing a single time and about 12% taken by the ten largest. The CDR3 contains 11 residues. The germline CDR1 and CDR2 sequences are SEHNR and FQNEAQ (reference sequence). Trimming took off 1 base at V and 8 bases at J, with 3 bases between the two ends. This record belongs to a study of shared clonotypes between healthy human individuals. The sequence came from a woman in her 40s in good health. Some clones in this sample may be carry-over from other donors' samples. Material: PBMCs. The V and J genes are TRBV7-9 and TRBJ2-1, with D hard to call. Written as DNA, the CDR3 is TGTGCCAGCAGCTTAGAATATGAGCAGTTCTTC. It codes for CASSLEYEQFF. The full variable domain, its missing parts supplied by reference TRBV7-9 and TRBJ2-1, is DTGVSQNPRHKITKRGQNVTFRCDPISEHNRLYWYRQTLGQGPEFLTYFQNEAQLEKSRLLSDRFSAERPKGSFSTLEIQRTEQGDSAMYLCASSLEYEQFFGPGTRLTVL.